This T cell receptor beta chain was profiled in a study of neurological immune-mediated disorders. CDR3 length equals 15 residues. With 7 bases removed from V and 5 bases from J, the gap between germline ends came to 18 bases. From germline, CDR1 is MNHEY and CDR2 SVGEGT. Study findings and constraints: Expanded clones shared no CDR3 amino acid sequences across subjects, suggesting private repertoires in all groups.

For this clonotype: Its antigen is undetermined.

Using its own MiXCR run on the 5' RACE reads, TCRdb lists one record per CDR3 protein. The data show about 120,000 distinct CDR3 sequences, roughly 3.2% seen once. The sample was PBMCs. This chain links TRBV6-2 or TRBV6-3 with TRBJ2-1; TRBD1 or TRBD2 may be the D gene (6 bases each). The sequence was obtained from a woman under 40 with multiple sclerosis. CDR3 coding DNA: TGTGCCAGCAACACACCCAGGGGCGGGGACAATGAGCAGTTCTTC. It translates to CASNTPRGGDNEQFF.